This is a list of T cell receptor beta chains from one sample in a study of blood T cell repertoires in COVID-19. Profiling relied on immunoSEQ multiplex PCR, and the TCRdb table lists in-frame clones only, not all of them. The data contain roughly 250,000 clones, about nine tenths of them singletons. Sample: peripheral blood. Every receptor here comes from a woman between 35 and 50 years old with acute or convalescent COVID-19. Each CDR3 is given with its conserved first and last residue. A D gene is named only where the DNA matches it firmly. Clone size is shown for a subset of rows, as once, few, many or a class of expanded clone.

>TRBJ1-1|-|-|TRBV4-2
CASSQEGTGTEAFF
TGTGCCAGCAGCCAAGAAGGCACGGGCACTGAAGCTTTCTTT
>TRBJ1-1|-|-|TRBV11-2
CASSFQGLIAEAFF
TGTGCCAGCAGCTTCCAGGGTTTAATAGCTGAAGCTTTCTTT
>TRBJ1-5|-|-|TRBV7-7
CASSFMQKSNQPQHF
TGTGCCAGCAGCTTCATGCAGAAAAGCAATCAGCCCCAGCATTTT
>TRBJ1-3|-|-|TRBV6-5
CASSLRTGSGNTIYF
TGTGCCAGCAGTCTCCGGACTGGATCTGGAAACACCATATATTTT
>TRBJ2-2|TRBD1|-|TRBV19
CASSRGQELTGELFF
TGTGCCAGTAGTCGAGGACAGGAACTTACCGGGGAGCTGTTTTTT
>TRBJ1-4|-|-|TRBV21-1
CASSNRVEDRGGEKLFF
TGTGCCAGCAGCAATCGGGTTGAAGACAGGGGCGGTGAAAAACTGTTTTTT
>TRBJ2-2|-|-|TRBV19
CASSPPLGELFF
TGTGCCAGTAGCCCCCCTCTGGGGGAGCTGTTTTTT
>TRBJ1-6|TRBD1|once|TRBV15
CATSREGDSLNSPLHF
TGTGCCACCAGCAGAGAAGGGGACAGCCTTAATTCACCCCTCCACTTT
>TRBJ2-3|-|-|TRBV9
CASSAHRTSTDTQYF
TGTGCCAGCAGCGCCCACCGAACTAGCACAGATACGCAGTATTTT
>TRBJ2-3|-|-|TRBV6-6
CASSRQGSDTQYF
TGTGCCAGCAGCCGGCAGGGATCAGATACGCAGTATTTT
>TRBJ1-2|-|-|TRBV6-1
CASKSGTGGYGYTF
TGTGCCAGCAAATCCGGGACGGGGGGATATGGCTACACCTTC
>TRBJ1-2|-|few|TRBV7-9
CASSLEWENHGYTF
TGTGCCAGCAGCTTAGAATGGGAGAACCATGGCTACACCTTC
>TRBJ1-1|-|-|TRBV5-1
CASSLGQITEAFF
TGCGCCAGCAGCTTAGGACAGATCACTGAAGCTTTCTTT
>TRBJ1-2|TRBD1|-|TRBV6-5
CASSYNRGLNYGYTF
TGTGCCAGCAGTTATAACAGGGGGCTAAACTATGGCTACACCTTC
>TRBJ1-2|-|-|TRBV4-1
CASSQDPTVNYGYTF
TGCGCCAGCAGCCAAGATCCGACAGTTAACTATGGCTACACCTTC
>TRBJ1-2|-|-|TRBV7-2
CASSSQSGLGLTGLGYTF
TGTGCCAGCAGCTCGCAGTCAGGGTTGGGGCTAACTGGATTGGGCTACACCTTC
>TRBJ1-5|-|-|TRBV10-2
CASSAAGETNQPQHF
TGCGCCAGCAGTGCGGCTGGGGAGACCAATCAGCCCCAGCATTTT
>TRBJ1-2|TRBD1|-|TRBV12-5
CASENPGQGLWGYTF
TGTGCTAGTGAGAATCCGGGACAGGGCCTATGGGGCTACACCTTC
>TRBJ2-1|TRBD2|once|TRBV2
CASCGLRAGGPGGQFF
TGTGCCAGCTGTGGACTCAGAGCGGGGGGCCCGGGGGGGCAGTTCTTC
>TRBJ1-5|TRBD1|once|TRBV19
CASSGTGSNQPQHF
TGTGCCAGTAGCGGGACAGGGAGCAATCAGCCCCAGCATTTT
>TRBJ1-1|-|-|TRBV19
CASSPGVDAFF
TGTGCCAGTAGTCCAGGGGTTGACGCTTTCTTT
>TRBJ1-1|-|-|TRBV4-1
CASSQFRSYTEAFF
TGCGCCAGCAGCCAATTTCGGTCCTACACTGAAGCTTTCTTT
>TRBJ2-3|-|-|TRBV15
CATSRGPKRQVTDTQYF
TGTGCCACCAGCAGAGGCCCAAAAAGACAGGTCACAGATACGCAGTATTTT
>TRBJ2-2|TRBD1|-|TRBV19
CASSTGQGIGELFF
TGTGCCAGTAGTACAGGACAGGGTATCGGGGAGCTGTTTTTT
>TRBJ1-1|-|-|TRBV7-9
CASSWGGGTEAFF
TGTGCCAGCAGCTGGGGAGGGGGGACAGAAGCTTTCTTT
>TRBJ1-4|TRBD1|once|TRBV19
CASGTGVFEKLFF
TGTGCCAGTGGGACAGGGGTATTCGAAAAACTGTTTTTT